One T cell receptor (beta chain) is described in this entry. This specimen belongs to a study of T-cell reconstitution after alpha-beta-depleted transplantation in children. In germline, CDR1 is MNHNY, CDR2 SVGAGI (reference sequence). The V end lost 7 bases, the J end lost 6 bases, and 15 bases lay between the germline ends. This CDR3 spans 13 amino acids. Preparation of the TCRbeta library was carried out with unique molecular identifiers. One entry per CDR3 protein results from TCRdb running MiXCR on the PCR reads. Of 230,000 or so distinct CDR3 sequences in the sample, more than 10% are singletons; the top ten hold 2% to 3%.

Material: PBMCs from the stem cell graft donor, obtained from the stem cell graft. The chain recombines TRBV6-6 with TRBJ1-2; TRBD1 is a possible D gene (5 bases). The clonotype comes from a human donor who donated a stem cell graft to a child with acute lymphoblastic leukemia. CDR3: CASIHGGRDGYTF. The CDR3 DNA reads TGTGCCAGCATCCACGGGGGTCGGGATGGCTACACCTTC.